The source of this T cell receptor beta chain is a study of cytomegalovirus exposure and HLA in healthy donors. Overall study: Falling in the Caucasian-associated ancestry cluster were 80% to 90% of 350 to 400 genotyped donors.

Concerning this clone itself: The target antigen is unknown.

Overall study findings and caveats: Apart from CMV serostatus, no immune exposure information was available. From TCR beta sequences, most subjects' HLA-A and HLA-B alleles were reportedly predicted accurately. In a later analysis, productive TCRs from donors in an Asian-associated ancestry cluster reportedly carried fewer N-insertions than the cohort mean.

Both 60 Vbeta primers and 13 Jbeta primers went into the PCR. The data were produced by immunoSEQ multiplex PCR, yet TCRdb's version contains in-frame clones alone and is incomplete. The sample includes about 160,000 clones, 85% of them seen just once. The germline V gene encodes CDR1 SGHKS and CDR2 YYEKEE (reference sequence). J was trimmed by 4 bases and V by 3 bases; bases with no gene match: 4. CDR3 length: 14 residues. The TCR was taken from a boy aged 2 to 10 in good health and CMV-seronegative. The chain has TRBV5-5 and TRBJ1-2, with 9 bases lining up with TRBD1. The specimen was PBMCs. The CDR3: CASSWGQGAYGYTF. In DNA, the CDR3 is TGTGCCAGCAGCTGGGGACAGGGAGCCTATGGCTACACCTTC.